The 27 T cell receptor beta chains in this list originate from one sample, sequenced in a study of T cell clones after liver transplantation (dated by TCRdb to 2018 to 2020). Libraries came from the immunoSEQ multiplex PCR assay. What TCRdb holds here is the immuneACCESS table cut down to in-frame rearrangements. Part of the clones is not present; checked against another copy, under half of the missing clones reflect an unresolved V gene, and the others are unexplained. The sample yields 95,000 to 110,000 clones; around 84% were counted once. Approximately 2.8% of the sample is held by the ten biggest clonotypes. Sequenced here: CD4+ T cells from blood, sampled approximately 50 months after liver transplant. The receptor source for this set is a human patient who received a liver transplant. After transplantation, some T cells may belong to the graft donor instead of the recipient.

The chain has TRBV19 and TRBJ1-3; D possibly corresponds to TRBD1 (5 bases). This CDR3 spans 16 amino acids. The ends were cut back, 0 bases at V and 0 bases at J, with 9 bases in the middle. The germline gives CDR1 LNHDA, CDR2 SQIVND (reference sequence). The CDR3 DNA sequence: TGTGCCAGTAGTATAGATTTAGGGACCTCTGGAAACACCATATATTTT. The encoded protein is CASSIDLGTSGNTIYF.

V is TRBV7-2 and J is TRBJ1-2; TRBD1 matches 9 bases. Trimming at V came to 1 base and at J to 5 bases, leaving 5 bases not matched to a gene. Germline V gives CDR1 SGHTA, CDR2 FQGNSA. The CDR3 has 15 amino acids. As DNA, the CDR3 is TGTGCCAGCAGCTTAGTGGGGACAGGGTCATATGGCTACACCTTC. It encodes CASSLVGTGSYGYTF.

The V gene is TRBV7-9, the J gene TRBJ1-1; 8 bases map to TRBD1. This CDR3 has 15 residues. CDR1 SEHNR and CDR2 FQNEAQ come from the germline V gene (reference sequence). V lost 2 bases and J lost 4; bases outside the gene matches: 6. CDR3: CASSLQGARGTEAFF. CDR3 coding DNA: TGTGCCAGCAGCTTACAGGGGGCGAGGGGCACTGAAGCTTTCTTT.

The chain links TRBV9 to TRBJ2-1; 7 bases fit TRBD2. Trimming at V came to 0 bases and at J to 6 bases, leaving 6 bases not matched to a gene. The CDR3 is made up of 15 amino acids. Germline loops: CDR1 SGDLS, CDR2 YYNGEE. The CDR3 nucleotides read TGTGCCAGCAGCGTAGCGTCTAGCGGTTCCAATGAGCAGTTCTTC. Translated: CASSVASSGSNEQFF.

The chain has TRBV10-1 and TRBJ1-5, with 8 bases matching TRBD1. The trim removed 6 bases at V and 3 bases at J, leaving 10 bases unmatched. Germline-derived CDR1 and CDR2 are WNHNN and SYGVQD (reference sequence). The CDR3 spans 16 residues. The CDR3 DNA follows: TGCGCCAGCAGCGAGGGTCCGGGACAGGTCAATCAGCCCCAGCATTTT. This sequence encodes CASSEGPGQVNQPQHF.

V is TRBV7-9 and J is TRBJ2-5; 7 bases agree with TRBD2. Germline trimming cut 5 bases from V and 2 bases from J; bases unmatched to any gene: 2. The CDR3 sequence is 13 residues long. Germline V gene lookup returns CDR1 SEHNR and CDR2 FQNEAQ (reference sequence). CDR3 in DNA: TGTGCCAGCAGCCCCGGGGGGCAAGAGACCCAGTACTTC. Translation gives CASSPGGQETQYF.

V usage is TRBV11-2 and J usage is TRBJ2-7; 8 nucleotides match TRBD2. The CDR3 length is 19 residues. Losses at the gene ends were 0 bases for V and 2 bases for J; bases not matched to a gene: 15. The germline V gene has CDR1 SGHAT and CDR2 FQNNGV. As DNA, the CDR3 is TGTGCCAGCAGCTTAGATACTCGGGTAGCGGGGAAGGCCCCCTACGAGCAGTACTTC. Protein product: CASSLDTRVAGKAPYEQYF. The full variable domain, its missing parts supplied by reference TRBV11-2 and TRBJ2-7, is EAGVAQSPRYKIIEKRQSVAFWCNPISGHATLYWYQQILGQGPKLLIQFQNNGVVDDSQLPKDRFSAERLKGVDSTLKIQPAKLEDSAVYLCASSLDTRVAGKAPYEQYFGPGTRLTVT.

V and J are TRBV5-6 and TRBJ2-1, with TRBD1 as a possible D gene (5 bases). Germline V CDR1 and CDR2: SGHDT, YYEEEE. With 2 bases removed from V and 0 bases from J, the gap between germline ends came to 9 bases. This CDR3 has 15 residues. In nucleotides, the CDR3 is TGTGCCAGCAGCTTAAAGGGGTACTCCTACAATGAGCAGTTCTTC. Protein: CASSLKGYSYNEQFF.

This chain's CDR3 is CASSSPGQRHTEAFF. CDR3 bases: TGTGCCAGCAGTTCCCCGGGACAGCGACACACTGAAGCTTTCTTT. The chain couples TRBV6-5 to TRBJ1-1; 7 bases agree with TRBD1. The CDR3 is 15 residues long. Germline V lookup: CDR1 MNHEY, CDR2 SVGAGI. Unmatched junction bases numbered 8, after V lost 4 bases and J lost 3 bases.

This sequence joins TRBV9 and TRBJ1-1; the match to TRBD1 covers 8 bases. The CDR3 extends over 13 amino acids. Germline values: CDR1 SGDLS, CDR2 YYNGEE. V shed 3 bases, J shed 5 bases, and the junction held 3 bases outside the gene matches. The CDR3 sequence is CASSAWTGTEAFF. Here the CDR3 DNA reads TGTGCCAGCAGCGCATGGACAGGGACTGAAGCTTTCTTT.

This clone is a singleton in its sample. This chain links TRBV5-6 with TRBJ1-2; D not resolved. The germline V gene has CDR1 SGHDT and CDR2 YYEEEE. This CDR3 is built from 16 residues. Trimming removed 0 bases from V and 0 bases from J, with 12 bases in between. The CDR3, as DNA: TGTGCCAGCAGCTTGGGTCGCCTGGAAGCTAACTATGGCTACACCTTC. It codes for CASSLGRLEANYGYTF.

CDR3 DNA sequence: TGTGCCAGCAGCCAAGAGAGTAATAATTCACCCCTCCACTTT. Translating it yields CASSQESNNSPLHF. The gene calls are TRBV14 and TRBJ1-6; D not resolved. CDR1 SGHDN and CDR2 FVKESK come from the germline V gene. CDR3 size: 14 residues. V lost 0 bases and J 5 bases, leaving 5 bases between the germline ends.

The chain joins TRBV6-5 to TRBJ2-1, with TRBD2 matching over 10 bases. The V gene's germline CDR1 is MNHEY and CDR2 SVGAGI. The CDR3 consists of 15 residues. Germline trimming cut 5 bases from V and 5 bases from J; bases unmatched to any gene: 6. CDR3 region: CASSGRLAGHNEQFF. The DNA for the CDR3 is TGTGCCAGCAGTGGCCGACTAGCGGGCCACAATGAGCAGTTCTTC.

The V gene is TRBV7-3, the J gene TRBJ1-5; D is perhaps TRBD1 (5 bases). The CDR3 is 13 residues long. Germline V gene data show CDR1 as SGHTA and CDR2 as FQGTGA. The V and J ends lost 2 bases and 5 bases respectively, with 7 bases between them. CDR3 in DNA: TGTGCCAGCAGCTTACAGGGACATCAGCCCCAGCATTTT. Translation gives CASSLQGHQPQHF.

J is TRBJ1-2 and V is TRBV19; the match to TRBD1 covers 7 bases. The CDR3 sequence is 13 residues long. V was clipped by 5 bases and J by 10 bases; unmatched bases: 10. Germline V gene lookup returns CDR1 LNHDA and CDR2 SQIVND (reference sequence). For the CDR3, the DNA is TGTGCCAGTAGTGTGCGGGACAGAACGGTCTACACCTTC. Translating gives CASSVRDRTVYTF.

J is TRBJ1-1 and V is TRBV27; D ambiguous. CDR1 and CDR2 (germline): MNHEY, SMNVEV (reference sequence). The ends were cut back, 7 bases at V and 6 bases at J, with 15 bases in the middle. There are 13 residues in the CDR3. The DNA of the CDR3 is TGTGCCAGCACACGAAACCAAGGCTCTGAAGCTTTCTTT. Translating gives CASTRNQGSEAFF.

This chain connects TRBV7-6 to TRBJ1-1; D is unclear. Germline CDR1 SGHVS, CDR2 FNYEAQ. This CDR3 is 13 amino acids long. V was cut by 3 bases and J by 3 bases, with 8 bases left in between. The CDR3 region has the DNA TGTGCCAGCAGCTTCCAATCCTACACTGAAGCTTTCTTT. Its translation: CASSFQSYTEAFF.

The chain employs TRBV7-3 and TRBJ2-1; D is ambiguous. The CDR3 totals 13 residues. The V and J ends lost 3 bases and 9 bases respectively, with 12 bases between them. CDR1 SGHTA and CDR2 FQGTGA come from the germline V gene. The CDR3 loop reads CASSLRLGIEQFF. CDR3 bases: TGTGCCAGCAGCTTGAGGTTGGGTATTGAGCAGTTCTTC.

This clone was seen a single time. The chain links TRBV27 to TRBJ1-1; TRBD1 might be the D (6 bases). V lost 0 bases and J lost 5, with 10 bases in between. The CDR3 covers 14 residues. Germline V lookup: CDR1 MNHEY, CDR2 SMNVEV (reference sequence). For the CDR3, the DNA is TGTGCCAGCAGTTTATCAGGGGGGGGAACTGAAGCTTTCTTT. This sequence encodes CASSLSGGGTEAFF.

The CDR3 loop is CASRFRDTPYEQYF. DNA for the CDR3: TGTGCCAGCAGATTCCGGGATACTCCCTACGAGCAGTACTTC. The rearrangement uses TRBV6-1 and TRBJ2-7, with TRBD2 as a possible D gene (5 bases). The V end lost 6 bases, the J end lost 2 bases, and 14 bases lay between the germline ends. There are 14 residues in the CDR3. Per germline, CDR1 MNHNS and CDR2 SASEGT.

This clone was counted once. This sequence joins TRBV6-4 and TRBJ2-1; TRBD1 is a possible D gene (6 bases). Per the germline V gene, CDR1 is MRHNA and CDR2 is SNTAGT. V shed 0 bases and J shed 9 bases, with 15 bases lying between them. The CDR3 covers 15 residues. The CDR3 DNA reads TGTGCCAGCAGTGACTCGAGGTCCAGCAGGGGTGAGCAGTTCTTC. Protein product: CASSDSRSSRGEQFF.

The V call is TRBV7-2, the J call TRBJ2-5; 7 positions match TRBD2. Germline assignment: CDR1 SGHTA and CDR2 FQGNSA. This CDR3 contains 14 residues. Losses at the gene ends were 0 bases for V and 2 bases for J; bases not matched to a gene: 0. CDR3 amino acids: CASSLAGGQETQYF. For the CDR3, the DNA is TGTGCCAGCAGCTTAGCGGGGGGGCAAGAGACCCAGTACTTC.

The rearrangement links TRBV5-4 to TRBJ2-1; TRBD1 matches 8 bases. CDR1 is SGHNT and CDR2 is YYREEE in the germline V gene (reference sequence). The CDR3 sequence is 15 residues long. V lost 4 bases and J lost 1; bases outside the gene matches: 4. This chain's CDR3 is CASSRQGRSYNEQFF. DNA for the CDR3: TGTGCCAGCAGCCGACAGGGGAGGTCCTACAATGAGCAGTTCTTC.

The V call is TRBV20-1, the J call TRBJ1-1; D remains ambiguous. Germline CDR1 is DFQATT and CDR2 is SNEGSKA (reference sequence). Deletions cut 6 bases from V and 1 base from J, with 6 bases between. The CDR3 length is 11 residues. CDR3 loop: CSAAGNTEAFF. DNA of the CDR3: TGCAGTGCCGCCGGGAACACTGAAGCTTTCTTT.

The sample holds many counts of this clone. V gene TRBV27 combines with J gene TRBJ2-2; no definite D call. The length of the CDR3 is 12 residues. CDR1 and CDR2 (germline): MNHEY, SMNVEV (reference sequence). The germline V and J ends were trimmed by 6 bases and 5 bases, with 7 bases remaining between them. CDR3 sequence: CASRVWTGELFF. Here the CDR3 DNA reads TGTGCCAGCAGGGTCTGGACCGGGGAGCTGTTTTTT.

This clone was detected once. This chain connects TRBV2 to TRBJ2-7; tentatively, D is TRBD2 (5 bases). Trimming cost V 3 bases and J 2 bases, with 14 bases left between them. This CDR3 has 15 residues. CDR1 is SNHLY, CDR2 FYNNEI, per germline. The CDR3 sequence is CASSDGSDGTYEQYF. Written as DNA, the CDR3 is TGTGCCAGCAGTGACGGTTCAGACGGGACCTACGAGCAGTACTTC. The full variable domain, with the rest looked up from reference TRBV2 and TRBJ2-7, is EPEVTQTPSHQVTQMGQEVILRCVPISNHLYFYWYRQILGQKVEFLVSFYNNEISEKSEIFDDQFSVERPDGSNFTLKIRSTKLEDSAMYFCASSDGSDGTYEQYFGPGTRLTVT.

This clone appeared a single time. The J gene is TRBJ1-2, the V gene TRBV5-1, with 7 nucleotides matching TRBD1. The germline V gene has CDR1 SGHRS and CDR2 YFSETQ. The CDR3 is 17 residues long. Losses at the gene ends were 3 bases for V and 0 bases for J; bases not matched to a gene: 11. The CDR3 nucleotides read TGCGCCAGCAGCTCCCAGGGGGGAAGGTCAGCTAACTATGGCTACACCTTC. Its protein is CASSSQGGRSANYGYTF.